This is a list of T cell receptor beta chains from one sample in a study of blood T cell repertoires in COVID-19. TCRdb's copy holds only in-frame clones and misses some; the assay was immunoSEQ multiplex PCR. The sample holds 250,000 or so clones, roughly 86% seen once. Material: PBMCs or T cells enriched from blood (not recorded which). The origin of the receptors is a woman younger than 30 who had recovered from COVID-19. The CDR3 runs from the conserved cysteine through the conserved F or W. A D gene is named only where the DNA matches it firmly. The size field is filled for only some rows; it gives once, few, many or a size class.

j_call: TRBJ1-2
clone_size: .
d_call: .
v_call: TRBV9
cdr3_aa: CASSVAWEDHSWGGYTF
cdr3_nt: TGTGCCAGCAGCGTAGCTTGGGAGGACCATTCCTGGGGGGGCTACACCTTC

j_call: TRBJ1-5
clone_size: .
d_call: .
v_call: TRBV19
cdr3_aa: CASSASGTRSQPQHF
cdr3_nt: TGTGCCAGTAGTGCATCCGGGACTAGGTCTCAGCCCCAGCATTTT

j_call: TRBJ2-1
clone_size: .
d_call: TRBD2
v_call: TRBV7-3
cdr3_aa: CASSPGLASNEQFF
cdr3_nt: TGTGCCAGCAGCCCGGGACTAGCGAGCAATGAGCAGTTCTTC

j_call: TRBJ2-1
clone_size: .
d_call: TRBD2
v_call: TRBV24-1
cdr3_aa: CATSPKRGLAGSSYNEQFF
cdr3_nt: TGTGCCACCAGTCCCAAACGGGGACTAGCGGGATCCTCCTACAATGAGCAGTTCTTC

j_call: TRBJ1-1
clone_size: .
d_call: TRBD1
v_call: TRBV12-5
cdr3_aa: CASDTFRTGGAVRGSEAFF
cdr3_nt: TGTGCTAGTGACACATTTAGAACAGGGGGCGCGGTAAGGGGTTCTGAAGCTTTCTTT

j_call: TRBJ2-7
clone_size: .
d_call: TRBD1
v_call: TRBV5-8
cdr3_aa: CASRDRGESYEQYF
cdr3_nt: TGTGCCAGCAGGGACAGGGGTGAATCTTACGAGCAGTACTTC

j_call: TRBJ1-1
clone_size: .
d_call: TRBD1
v_call: TRBV18
cdr3_aa: CASSPDRQGRTEAFF
cdr3_nt: TGTGCCAGCTCACCGGACCGACAGGGTCGGACTGAAGCTTTCTTT

j_call: TRBJ2-5
clone_size: .
d_call: TRBD2
v_call: TRBV7-2
cdr3_aa: CASSSQRGLETQYF
cdr3_nt: TGTGCCAGCAGCTCCCAGCGGGGGCTAGAGACCCAGTACTTC

j_call: TRBJ2-4
clone_size: .
d_call: .
v_call: TRBV7-2
cdr3_aa: CASSLPLTVNENIQYF
cdr3_nt: TGTGCCAGCAGCTTACCCCTGACAGTTAACGAAAACATTCAGTACTTC

j_call: TRBJ1-5
clone_size: .
d_call: .
v_call: TRBV19
cdr3_aa: CASSIDRMGGSNQPQHF
cdr3_nt: TGTGCCAGTAGTATAGATAGGATGGGGGGTAGCAATCAGCCCCAGCATTTT

j_call: TRBJ2-3
clone_size: .
d_call: TRBD1
v_call: TRBV6-2/TRBV6-3
cdr3_aa: CASSSPDRGKDTQYF
cdr3_nt: TGTGCCAGCAGTTCCCCCGACAGGGGGAAGGATACGCAGTATTTT

j_call: TRBJ1-1
clone_size: .
d_call: TRBD1
v_call: TRBV5-1
cdr3_aa: CASSLGDPGQRNTEAFF
cdr3_nt: TGCGCCAGCAGCTTGGGAGACCCGGGACAGCGGAACACTGAAGCTTTCTTT

j_call: TRBJ1-6
clone_size: once
d_call: .
v_call: TRBV7-9
cdr3_aa: CASSLEPGADSPLHF
cdr3_nt: TGTGCCAGCAGCTTAGAACCAGGGGCGGATTCACCCCTCCACTTT

j_call: TRBJ1-2
clone_size: .
d_call: TRBD1
v_call: TRBV29-1
cdr3_aa: CSASRTGEYYGYTF
cdr3_nt: TGCAGCGCATCCCGGACAGGGGAATACTATGGCTACACCTTC

j_call: TRBJ1-2
clone_size: .
d_call: .
v_call: TRBV7-2
cdr3_aa: CASSLARAGYTF
cdr3_nt: TGTGCCAGCAGCTTAGCGCGGGCTGGCTACACCTTC

j_call: TRBJ1-6
clone_size: .
d_call: .
v_call: TRBV7-9
cdr3_aa: CASSLKGSSYNSPLHF
cdr3_nt: TGTGCCAGCAGCTTAAAAGGGAGCTCCTATAATTCACCCCTCCACTTT

j_call: TRBJ2-2
clone_size: .
d_call: .
v_call: TRBV24-1
cdr3_aa: CATSESVRWSGELFF
cdr3_nt: TGTGCCACCAGTGAATCGGTTCGTTGGTCTGGGGAGCTGTTTTTT

j_call: TRBJ2-1
clone_size: once
d_call: TRBD2
v_call: TRBV28
cdr3_aa: CASSSNLADSYNEQFF
cdr3_nt: TGTGCCAGCAGTTCGAACCTAGCGGACTCCTACAATGAGCAGTTCTTC

j_call: TRBJ1-6
clone_size: .
d_call: .
v_call: TRBV5-4
cdr3_aa: CASSLSGRDNSPLHF
cdr3_nt: TGTGCCAGCAGCTTGTCAGGGAGGGATAATTCACCCCTCCACTTT

j_call: TRBJ1-1
clone_size: .
d_call: .
v_call: TRBV27
cdr3_aa: CASSPHPGLGAFF
cdr3_nt: TGTGCCAGCAGCCCCCACCCGGGGTTAGGAGCTTTCTTT

j_call: TRBJ1-6
clone_size: .
d_call: TRBD1
v_call: TRBV27
cdr3_aa: CASRAPDRAGSPLHF
cdr3_nt: TGTGCCAGCAGAGCTCCGGACAGGGCCGGTTCACCCCTCCACTTT

j_call: TRBJ2-7
clone_size: .
d_call: TRBD1
v_call: TRBV5-1
cdr3_aa: CASSKDGQGLGQYF
cdr3_nt: TGCGCCAGCAGCAAAGACGGACAGGGTTTAGGGCAGTACTTC

j_call: TRBJ1-2
clone_size: .
d_call: TRBD1
v_call: TRBV2
cdr3_aa: CASSETGWFRYTF
cdr3_nt: TGTGCCAGCAGCGAGACAGGGTGGTTCCGCTACACCTTC

j_call: TRBJ1-6
clone_size: .
d_call: TRBD1
v_call: TRBV6-5
cdr3_aa: CASSYSGTVNSPLHF
cdr3_nt: TGTGCCAGCAGTTATTCCGGGACAGTAAATTCACCCCTCCACTTT

j_call: TRBJ1-1
clone_size: .
d_call: TRBD1
v_call: TRBV11-2
cdr3_aa: CASSLAQGVGFF
cdr3_nt: TGTGCCAGCAGCTTAGCCCAGGGGGTTGGTTTCTTT

j_call: TRBJ2-4
clone_size: .
d_call: .
v_call: TRBV6-2/TRBV6-3
cdr3_aa: CASSYLTALAKNIQYF
cdr3_nt: TGTGCCAGCAGTTACTTGACAGCACTAGCCAAAAACATTCAGTACTTC